Shown below are 30 T cell receptor beta chains from a single sample sequenced in a study of blood T cell repertoires in COVID-19. Libraries were prepared by immunoSEQ multiplex PCR; TCRdb keeps only in-frame clonotypes and omits some of them. The data show roughly 200,000 clones, more than 65% seen once. What was sequenced was peripheral blood. These receptors all stem from a woman of 80 years or more with acute or convalescent COVID-19.

The chain employs TRBV3-1 (or the pseudogene TRBV3-2) and TRBJ2-2; 7 nucleotides match TRBD1. J gave up 4 bases and V 1 base, and 3 bases lay outside the gene matches. The CDR3 contains 15 residues. CDR1 and CDR2 from the germline V gene are LGHDT and YNNKEL (reference sequence). The CDR3 DNA sequence: TGTGCCAGCAGCCAAGGTTACAGGGGCACCGGGGAGCTGTTTTTT. It yields the protein CASSQGYRGTGELFF.

The CDR3 bases are TGCAGCGTGATTAGCGGGGGAGCCCAGTACTTC. It codes for CSVISGGAQYF. The gene calls are TRBV29-1 and TRBJ2-5; 9 nucleotides match TRBD2. With V trimmed by 6 bases and J by 9 bases, 5 bases remained unmatched. Germline CDR1 SQVTM, CDR2 ANQGSEA. The CDR3 is 11 amino acids.

At least ten counts were recorded for this clone. The genes are TRBV4-1 and TRBJ2-1; 7 bases line up with TRBD2. Germline-derived CDR1 and CDR2 are MGHRA and YSYEKL. V shed 2 bases, J shed 4 bases, and the junction held 11 bases outside the gene matches. CDR3 length: 17 residues. The CDR3 loop is CASSQTPRGRRYNEQFF. The CDR3 region has the DNA TGCGCCAGCAGCCAAACCCCCCGCGGGAGACGTTACAATGAGCAGTTCTTC.

The chain carries TRBV14 and TRBJ1-5; D unresolved. CDR3 length: 15 residues. The V end was cut by 0 bases, the J end by 4 bases, with 10 bases between. Germline CDR1 reads SGHDN; CDR2 reads FVKESK. CDR3 nucleotides: TGTGCCAGCAGCCAAGATCGGGATTTAAATCAGCCCCAGCATTTT. Translating gives CASSQDRDLNQPQHF.

V is TRBV5-5 and J is TRBJ1-2; tentative D call: TRBD1 (5 bases). V gave up 0 bases and J gave up 7 bases, with 7 bases separating them. The germline CDR1 and CDR2 sequences are SGHKS and YYEKEE (reference sequence). This CDR3 has 12 residues. The CDR3 loop reads CASSLETGGYTF. For the CDR3, the DNA is TGTGCCAGCAGCTTGGAAACAGGTGGCTACACCTTC.

The chain couples TRBV11-1 to TRBJ1-1, with 8 nucleotides matching TRBD1. This CDR3 has 14 residues. Germline V gene data show CDR1 as SGHAT and CDR2 as FQDESV (reference sequence). V lost 0 bases, J lost 8 bases, and 5 bases stayed unmatched. CDR3 residues: CASSLAETGAEAFF. The DNA for the CDR3 is TGTGCCAGCAGCTTAGCGGAGACAGGGGCCGAAGCTTTCTTT.

This chain connects TRBV28 to TRBJ2-7; a possible D gene is TRBD2 (6 bases). Deletions cut 5 bases from V and 11 bases from J, with 10 bases between. Germline loops: CDR1 MDHEN, CDR2 SYDVKM. This CDR3 comprises 10 residues. CDR3 nucleotide sequence: TGTGCCAGCAGTGAGACTAGAAAGTACTTC. Amino acids: CASSETRKYF.

The chain has TRBV20-1 and TRBJ2-3; 7 positions match TRBD2. The CDR3 has 11 residues. V lost 3 bases to trimming and J lost 8 bases; unmatched junction nucleotides: 2. Germline values: CDR1 DFQATT, CDR2 SNEGSKA (reference sequence). CDR3 residues: CSASREATQYF. The CDR3, as DNA: TGCAGTGCTAGTCGGGAGGCTACGCAGTATTTT.

This sequence joins TRBV5-4 and TRBJ1-1, with D possibly TRBD1 on 5 matching bases. The CDR3 is 14 amino acids. Germline loops: CDR1 SGHNT, CDR2 YYREEE (reference sequence). Trimming cost V 3 bases and J 7 bases, with 16 bases left between them. The CDR3 loop reads CASSSWGVGNEAFF. In DNA form, the CDR3 reads TGTGCCAGCAGCTCATGGGGGGTGGGAAATGAAGCTTTCTTT.

J is TRBJ2-5 and V is TRBV7-6; D unresolved. The V and J ends lost 3 bases and 0 bases respectively, with 11 bases between them. Germline V gene data show CDR1 as SGHVS and CDR2 as FNYEAQ. This CDR3 contains 15 residues. The CDR3 region is CASSFLQAHQETQYF. CDR3 bases: TGTGCCAGCAGCTTTCTTCAGGCCCACCAAGAGACCCAGTACTTC.

This chain joins TRBV19 and TRBJ2-7; 7 positions match TRBD1. The trim removed 5 bases at V and 0 bases at J, leaving 4 bases unmatched. The CDR3 sequence is 14 residues long. The V gene's germline CDR1 is LNHDA and CDR2 SQIVND (reference sequence). The CDR3 protein is CASSFDRDSYEQYF. The CDR3 bases are TGTGCCAGTAGTTTCGACAGGGACTCCTACGAGCAGTACTTC.

The chain is built from TRBV5-1 and TRBJ1-2, with 7 bases lining up with TRBD1. J was trimmed by 7 bases and V by 0 bases; bases with no gene match: 6. The V gene's germline CDR1 is SGHRS and CDR2 YFSETQ. The CDR3 extends over 14 amino acids. The CDR3 sequence is CASSLGGTVPGYTF. CDR3 nucleotide sequence: TGCGCCAGCAGCTTGGGTGGGACAGTTCCTGGCTACACCTTC.

The genes are TRBV5-1 and TRBJ1-6; possibly TRBD1 for D (6 bases). Germline CDR1 is SGHRS and CDR2 is YFSETQ. The CDR3 totals 14 residues. The ends were cut back, 0 bases at V and 10 bases at J, with 11 bases in the middle. The CDR3 spells CASSLDTGQSPLHF. The CDR3 DNA is TGCGCCAGCAGCTTGGATACAGGGCAATCACCCCTCCACTTT.

V gene TRBV29-1 combines with J gene TRBJ1-1; 10 bases are shared with TRBD1. Per germline, CDR1 SQVTM and CDR2 ANQGSEA. The CDR3 length is 13 residues. Trimming at V came to 7 bases and at J to 1 base, leaving 3 bases not matched to a gene. The CDR3 DNA follows: TGCAGCGCCAGGACAGGGGGGAACACTGAAGCTTTCTTT. This codes for CSARTGGNTEAFF.

This rearrangement joins TRBV7-3 to TRBJ2-1, with D hard to call. The CDR3 length is 15 residues. Trimming shortened V by 5 bases and J by 0 bases, and 11 bases separated the two germline ends. The germline CDR1 and CDR2 sequences are SGHTA and FQGTGA. The CDR3: CASSPRPNSYNEQFF. The DNA for the CDR3 is TGTGCCAGCAGCCCTAGACCAAACTCCTACAATGAGCAGTTCTTC. Filled out from reference TRBV7-3 and TRBJ2-1, the complete variable domain reads GAGVSQTPSNKVTEKGKYVELRCDPISGHTALYWYRQSLGQGPEFLIYFQGTGAADDSGLPNDRFFAVRPEGSVSTLKIQRTERGDSAVYLCASSPRPNSYNEQFFGPGTRLTVL.

This chain uses TRBV19 with TRBJ1-2; 9 positions match TRBD1. The germline gives CDR1 LNHDA, CDR2 SQIVND (reference sequence). The CDR3 runs to 15 residues. The ends lost 7 bases at V and 8 bases at J; junction bases unmatched: 14. For the CDR3, the DNA is TGTGCCAGTACCGTTACCACCGGGACAGGGAGAGGCTACACCTTC. Protein product: CASTVTTGTGRGYTF.

The rearrangement uses TRBV11-2 and TRBJ1-2; D might be TRBD1 (5 bases). The CDR3 is 14 amino acids. Germline assignment: CDR1 SGHAT and CDR2 FQNNGV. V lost 0 bases and J 7 bases, leaving 12 bases between the germline ends. The CDR3 nucleotides are TGTGCCAGCAGCTTAGAACGGGGGTCTGGTGGCTACACCTTC. This sequence encodes CASSLERGSGGYTF.

The rearrangement uses TRBV7-9 and TRBJ2-3; 12 bases fit TRBD2. Germline CDR1 and CDR2: SEHNR and FQNEAQ (reference sequence). Trimming removed 4 bases from V and 0 bases from J; junction bases left unmatched: 2. The CDR3 extends over 16 amino acids. Here the CDR3 reads CASSWLAGGSTDTQYF. CDR3 in DNA: TGTGCCAGCAGCTGGCTAGCGGGGGGGAGCACAGATACGCAGTATTTT. Complete variable domain (other parts from reference TRBV7-9 and TRBJ2-3): DTGVSQNPRHKITKRGQNVTFRCDPISEHNRLYWYRQTLGQGPEFLTYFQNEAQLEKSRLLSDRFSAERPKGSFSTLEIQRTEQGDSAMYLCASSWLAGGSTDTQYFGPGTRLTVL.

The chain has TRBV7-3 and TRBJ1-2; D might be TRBD1 (6 bases). CDR3 length: 13 residues. V was pared by 2 bases and J by 7 bases, with 11 bases between. Looked up from germline, CDR1 is SGHTA and CDR2 is FQGTGA. The CDR3, as DNA: TGTGCCAGCAGCTTAGGCCCCAGGGGTGGCTACACCTTC. Protein sequence: CASSLGPRGGYTF. Based on the CDR3 plus reference TRBV7-3 and TRBJ1-2, the full variable domain is GAGVSQTPSNKVTEKGKYVELRCDPISGHTALYWYRQSLGQGPEFLIYFQGTGAADDSGLPNDRFFAVRPEGSVSTLKIQRTERGDSAVYLCASSLGPRGGYTFGSGTRLTVV.

The chain uses TRBV5-1 and TRBJ1-1; a possible D gene is TRBD1 (6 bases). In germline, CDR1 is SGHRS, CDR2 YFSETQ. The length of the CDR3 is 18 residues. V shed 0 bases and J shed 1 base, with 19 bases lying between them. The CDR3 nucleotides read TGCGCCAGCAGCTTGGCCGAACAGGGAGGGGATTGGAACACTGAAGCTTTCTTT. Its translation: CASSLAEQGGDWNTEAFF. Together with reference TRBV5-1 and TRBJ1-1, the CDR3 gives the full variable domain: KAGVTQTPRYLIKTRGQQVTLSCSPISGHRSVSWYQQTPGQGLQFLFEYFSETQRNKGNFPGRFSGRQFSNSRSEMNVSTLELGDSALYLCASSLAEQGGDWNTEAFFGQGTRLTVV.

The V and J genes are TRBV20-1 and TRBJ2-3; 10 nucleotides agree with TRBD2. J was trimmed by 3 bases and V by 3 bases; bases with no gene match: 9. The length of the CDR3 is 16 residues. Germline CDR1 DFQATT, CDR2 SNEGSKA (reference sequence). In DNA, the CDR3 is TGCAGTGCTAGTCCCCTAGCGGGGGAGGGGACAGATACGCAGTATTTT. Its protein product is CSASPLAGEGTDTQYF.

This chain uses TRBV19 with TRBJ1-6; D is uncertain. CDR1 LNHDA and CDR2 SQIVND come from the germline V gene (reference sequence). V shed 3 bases and J shed 5 bases, with 5 bases lying between them. The CDR3 totals 13 residues. The CDR3 coding sequence is TGTGCCAGTAGTATTTATGATAATTCACCCCTCCACTTT. Amino acid sequence: CASSIYDNSPLHF.

The rearrangement uses TRBV4-2 and TRBJ1-1, with D possibly being TRBD1 (5 bases). Deletions cut 2 bases from V and 0 bases from J, with 16 bases between. The CDR3 covers 17 residues. Germline CDR1 reads LGHNA; CDR2 reads YNFKEQ. The CDR3: CASSQLTPGEVNTEAFF. The CDR3 DNA sequence: TGTGCCAGCAGCCAACTTACACCGGGGGAGGTGAACACTGAAGCTTTCTTT.

The chain recombines TRBV18 with TRBJ2-5; no clear D. Trimming left V 3 bases short and J 2 bases short, with 13 bases between. Germline V gene data show CDR1 as KGHSH and CDR2 as LQKENI. This CDR3 contains 15 residues. The DNA for the CDR3 is TGTGCCAGCTCACCGTTCAACGGAGAACAAGAGACCCAGTACTTC. Protein: CASSPFNGEQETQYF. The entire variable domain, with the rest obtained from reference TRBV18 and TRBJ2-5, is as follows: NAGVMQNPRHLVRRRGQEARLRCSPMKGHSHVYWYRQLPEEGLKFMVYLQKENIIDESGMPKERFSAEFPKEGPSILRIQQVVRGDSAAYFCASSPFNGEQETQYFGPGTRLLVL.

The chain couples TRBV12-3 or TRBV12-4 to TRBJ1-2, with 9 bases lining up with TRBD1. The junction had 8 bases not matched to a gene; V was cut back by 8 bases and J by 7 bases. The CDR3 sequence is 13 residues long. CDR3 protein: CASCPPGQGGYTF. Written as DNA, the CDR3 is TGTGCCAGCTGTCCCCCGGGACAGGGTGGCTACACCTTC.

The sample holds one count of this clone. The chain links TRBV6-1 to TRBJ2-7; D call uncertain. Per the germline V gene, CDR1 is MNHNS and CDR2 is SASEGT. The CDR3 totals 14 residues. V gave up 1 base and J gave up 1 base, with 8 bases separating them. The CDR3 coding sequence is TGTGCCAGCAGTGAAGAACTCAATTCCTACGAGCAGTACTTC. Encoded protein: CASSEELNSYEQYF.

V and J are TRBV5-5 and TRBJ1-6; TRBD1 might be the D (6 bases). Per germline, CDR1 SGHKS and CDR2 YYEKEE (reference sequence). The CDR3 extends over 17 amino acids. V was trimmed by 7 bases and J by 5 bases, leaving 22 bases between them. The CDR3 coding sequence is TGTGCCAGCCAGACAGGAGCCCCGAATGGGGATAATTCACCCCTCCACTTT. As protein: CASQTGAPNGDNSPLHF.

The rearrangement joins TRBV4-1 to TRBJ2-6, with a weak D call TRBD1 (5 bases). Trimming removed 1 base at V and 2 bases at J, with 12 bases between. The germline CDR1 and CDR2 sequences are MGHRA and YSYEKL. The CDR3 has 17 amino acids. The CDR3 nucleotides are TGCGCCAGCAGCCAAGTAGCCAGGGTTACTGGGGCCAACGTCCTGACTTTC. Its translation is CASSQVARVTGANVLTF.

The CDR3 coding sequence is TGTGCCACCGGGCAGGGGGCATACGAGCAGTACTTC. Translated: CATGQGAYEQYF. The chain carries TRBV28 and TRBJ2-7; 8 bases line up with TRBD1. The germline V gene encodes CDR1 MDHEN and CDR2 SYDVKM. This CDR3 has 12 residues. V was pared by 10 bases and J by 4 bases, with 6 bases of the junction left unmatched.

The rearrangement links TRBV29-1 to TRBJ1-1; the D gene is possibly TRBD1 (5 bases). Germline V gene data show CDR1 as SQVTM and CDR2 as ANQGSEA. The CDR3 is 14 amino acids. V was cut by 4 bases and J by 2 bases, with 14 bases left in between. In nucleotides, the CDR3 is TGCAGCGTTGGTTTTGGGGGGTATAACACTGAAGCTTTCTTT. Protein: CSVGFGGYNTEAFF.